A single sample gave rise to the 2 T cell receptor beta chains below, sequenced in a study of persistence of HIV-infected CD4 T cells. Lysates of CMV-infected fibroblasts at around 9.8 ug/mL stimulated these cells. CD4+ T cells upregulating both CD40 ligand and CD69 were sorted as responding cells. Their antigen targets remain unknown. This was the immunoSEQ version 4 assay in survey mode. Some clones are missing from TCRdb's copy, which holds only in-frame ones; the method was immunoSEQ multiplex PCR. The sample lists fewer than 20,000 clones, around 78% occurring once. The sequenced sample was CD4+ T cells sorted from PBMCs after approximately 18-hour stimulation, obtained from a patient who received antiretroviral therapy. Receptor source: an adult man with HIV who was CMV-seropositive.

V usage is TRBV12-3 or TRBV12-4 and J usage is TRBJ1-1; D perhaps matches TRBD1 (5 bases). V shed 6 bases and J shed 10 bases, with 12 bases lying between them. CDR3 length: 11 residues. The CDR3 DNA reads TGTGCCAGCAGACCCCAGGGTCGAGCTTTCTTT. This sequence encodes CASRPQGRAFF.

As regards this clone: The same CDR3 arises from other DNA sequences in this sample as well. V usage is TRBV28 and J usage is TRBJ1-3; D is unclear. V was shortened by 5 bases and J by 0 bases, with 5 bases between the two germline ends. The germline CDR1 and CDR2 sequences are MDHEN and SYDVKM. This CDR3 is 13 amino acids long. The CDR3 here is CASSRISGNTIYF. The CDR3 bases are TGTGCCAGCAGTAGGATCTCTGGAAACACCATATATTTT.